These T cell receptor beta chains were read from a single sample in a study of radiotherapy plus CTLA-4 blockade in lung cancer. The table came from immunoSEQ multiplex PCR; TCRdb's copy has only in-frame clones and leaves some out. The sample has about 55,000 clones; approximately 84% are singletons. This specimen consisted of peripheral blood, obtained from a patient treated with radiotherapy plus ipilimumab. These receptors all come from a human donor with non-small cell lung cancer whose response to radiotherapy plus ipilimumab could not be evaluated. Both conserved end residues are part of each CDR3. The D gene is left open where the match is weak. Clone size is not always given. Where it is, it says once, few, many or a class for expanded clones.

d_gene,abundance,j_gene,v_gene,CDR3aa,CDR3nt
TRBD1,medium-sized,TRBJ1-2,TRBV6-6,CASRIQGNYGYTF,TGTGCCAGCAGGATACAGGGGAACTATGGCTACACCTTC
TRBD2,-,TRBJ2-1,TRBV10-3,CAISESQGLVFDNEQFF,TGTGCCATCAGTGAGTCGCAAGGACTAGTCTTTGACAATGAGCAGTTCTTC
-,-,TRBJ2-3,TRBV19,CASSRAENPTDTQYF,TGTGCCAGTAGTCGAGCGGAGAATCCCACAGATACGCAGTATTTT
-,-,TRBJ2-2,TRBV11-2,CASTGDFTGELFF,TGTGCCAGCACGGGGGACTTCACCGGGGAGCTGTTTTTT
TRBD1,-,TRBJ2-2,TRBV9,CASSRTGVTGELFF,TGTGCCAGCAGCCGGACAGGGGTCACCGGGGAGCTGTTTTTT
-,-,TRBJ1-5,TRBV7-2,CASSSQYSNQPQHF,TGTGCCAGCAGCTCCCAGTATAGCAATCAGCCCCAGCATTTT
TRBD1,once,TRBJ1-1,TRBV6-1,CASTSDRGNTEAFF,TGTGCCAGCACTTCGGACAGGGGGAACACTGAAGCTTTCTTT
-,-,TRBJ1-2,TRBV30,CAWSWGQVAYGYTF,TGTGCCTGGTCCTGGGGGCAGGTTGCCTATGGCTACACCTTC
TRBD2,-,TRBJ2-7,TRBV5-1,CASRLLAGEPYEQYF,TGCGCCAGCAGGTTACTAGCGGGCGAACCCTACGAGCAGTACTTC
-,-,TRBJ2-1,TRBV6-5,CASSLGDEQLF,TGTGCCAGCAGTCTAGGCGATGAGCAGCTCTTC
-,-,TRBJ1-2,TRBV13,CASSLATGRFGYTF,TGTGCCAGCAGCTTAGCGACGGGAAGGTTTGGCTACACCTTC
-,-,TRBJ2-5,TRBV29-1,CSVPRGETQYF,TGCAGCGTCCCCAGGGGTGAGACCCAGTACTTC
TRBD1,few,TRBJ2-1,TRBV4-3,CASSPQGAHEQFF,TGCGCCAGCAGCCCACAGGGGGCGCATGAGCAGTTCTTC
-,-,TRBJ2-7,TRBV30,CAWSVSGYEQYF,TGTGCCTGGAGTGTCTCAGGCTACGAGCAGTATTTC
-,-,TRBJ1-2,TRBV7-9,CASSSQGGNYGYTF,TGTGCCAGCAGCTCCCAAGGGGGTAACTATGGCTACACCTTC
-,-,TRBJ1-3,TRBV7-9,CASSFLPSSGNTIYF,TGTGCCAGCAGCTTCCTCCCGAGCTCTGGAAACACCATATATTTT
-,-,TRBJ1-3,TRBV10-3,CAIRGQGNGNTIYF,TGTGCCATCAGGGGCCAGGGGAATGGAAACACCATATATTTT
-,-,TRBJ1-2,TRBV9,CASSVEEWGPYGYTF,TGTGCCAGCAGCGTAGAAGAGTGGGGCCCCTATGGCTACACCTTC
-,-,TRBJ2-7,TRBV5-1,CASSLALAGMYEQYF,TGCGCCAGCAGCTTGGCCTTGGCGGGGATGTACGAGCAGTACTTC
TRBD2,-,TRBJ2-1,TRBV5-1,CASSPSSGRAFYNEQFF,TGCGCCAGCAGCCCCAGTAGCGGGAGGGCCTTCTACAATGAGCAGTTCTTC
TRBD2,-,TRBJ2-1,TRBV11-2,CASSETSGGAIEQFF,TGTGCCAGCAGCGAAACTAGCGGGGGGGCCATTGAGCAGTTCTTC
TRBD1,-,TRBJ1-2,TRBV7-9,CASSHRGGPTPDYGYTF,TGTGCCAGCAGTCACAGGGGGGGACCCACTCCAGACTATGGCTACACCTTC
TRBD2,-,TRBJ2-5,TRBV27,CASARLAGQETQYF,TGTGCCAGCGCCAGACTAGCGGGGCAAGAGACCCAGTACTTC
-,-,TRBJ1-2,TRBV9,CASSATSGGAANYGYTF,TGTGCCAGCAGCGCAACTAGCGGTGGGGCGGCTAACTATGGCTACACCTTC
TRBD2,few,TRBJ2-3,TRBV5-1,CASSLEPRSSGGPYTQYF,TGCGCCAGCAGCTTGGAGCCCAGGTCCAGCGGGGGGCCTTATACGCAGTATTTT
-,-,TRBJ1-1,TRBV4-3,CASSQDDRNTEAFF,TGCGCCAGCAGCCAAGACGACAGGAACACTGAAGCTTTCTTT
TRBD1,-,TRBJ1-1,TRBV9,CASSPRQGNTEAFF,TGTGCCAGCAGCCCCCGACAGGGGAACACTGAAGCTTTCTTT
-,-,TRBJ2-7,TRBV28,CASRDSSSSYEQYF,TGTGCCAGCAGGGACAGTTCAAGCTCCTACGAGCAGTACTTC
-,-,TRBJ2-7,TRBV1,CTSSQDNYEQYF,TGCACCAGCAGCCAAGACAACTACGAGCAGTACTTC
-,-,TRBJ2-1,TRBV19,CASSIQANEQFF,TGTGCCAGTAGTATACAAGCAAATGAGCAGTTCTTC
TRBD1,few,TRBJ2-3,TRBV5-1,CASSPEQGTQYF,TGCGCCAGCAGCCCGGAACAGGGGACGCAGTATTTT
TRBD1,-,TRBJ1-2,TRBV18,CASSPVRGLEGYTF,TGTGCCAGCTCACCCGTCAGGGGGCTGGAAGGCTACACCTTC
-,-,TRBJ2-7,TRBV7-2,CASSLAEGPYEQYF,TGTGCCAGCAGCTTAGCGGAGGGACCCTACGAGCAGTACTTC
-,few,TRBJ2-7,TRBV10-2,CASSNKYEQYF,TGCGCCAGCAGTAACAAGTACGAGCAGTACTTC